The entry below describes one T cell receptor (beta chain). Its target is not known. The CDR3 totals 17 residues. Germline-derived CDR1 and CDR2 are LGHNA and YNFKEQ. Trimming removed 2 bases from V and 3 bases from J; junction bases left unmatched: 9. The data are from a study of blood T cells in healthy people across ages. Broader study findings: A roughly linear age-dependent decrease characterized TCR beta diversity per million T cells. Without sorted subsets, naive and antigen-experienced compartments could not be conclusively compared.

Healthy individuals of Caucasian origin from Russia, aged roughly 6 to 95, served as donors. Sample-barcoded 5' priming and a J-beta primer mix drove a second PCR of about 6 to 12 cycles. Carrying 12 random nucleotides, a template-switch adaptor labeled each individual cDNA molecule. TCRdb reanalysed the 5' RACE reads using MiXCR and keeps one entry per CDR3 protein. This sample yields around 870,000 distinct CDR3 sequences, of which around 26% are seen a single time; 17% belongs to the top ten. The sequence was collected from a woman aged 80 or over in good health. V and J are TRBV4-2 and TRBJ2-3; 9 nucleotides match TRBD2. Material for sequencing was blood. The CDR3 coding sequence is TGTGCCAGCAGCCAACCCCGCGGGGGGGAAGCAACAGATACGCAGTATTTT. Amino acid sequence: CASSQPRGGEATDTQYF.